A selection of T cell receptor beta chains follows, all from one sample in a study of spatial heterogeneity in lung cancer. One entry per CDR3 protein results from TCRdb running MiXCR on the 5' RACE reads. Seen here are 15,000 to 20,000 distinct CDR3 sequences, around 6% observed once, and the top ten hold 5.5% to 8%. Source: lung tumor tissue, taken at surgery. The receptors originated from a male donor with early-stage non-small cell lung cancer. The CDR3 runs from the conserved cysteine through the conserved F or W. Each record gives: D gene, J gene, V gene, clone size, CDR3 DNA, CDR3 protein. A D gene is named only where the DNA matches it firmly. The size entry is marked missing in some rows and otherwise reads once, few, many or a size class.

-	TRBJ2-2	TRBV29-1	many	TGCAGCGTTGAGTCAGCGGGCCTGAACACCGGGGAGCTGTTTTTT	CSVESAGLNTGELFF
TRBD1	TRBJ1-1	TRBV6-5	many	TGTGCCAGCATACGGGACAGGGACGTCACTGAAGCTTTCTTT	CASIRDRDVTEAFF
TRBD1	TRBJ1-5	TRBV28	many	TGTGCCAGCACAGGGGGCGTTCAGCCCCAGCATTTT	CASTGGVQPQHF
-	TRBJ2-3	TRBV7-8	many	TGTGCCAGCAGCTTAGGTCCAAAAGATACGCAGTATTTT	CASSLGPKDTQYF
-	TRBJ1-2	TRBV7-2	many	TGTGCCAGCAGCTTAGGCAGGTCCTCCGGCTACACCTTC	CASSLGRSSGYTF
-	TRBJ2-7	TRBV3-1	many	TGTGCCAGCAGCCAAGCGGCAGACACCGAGCAGTACTTC	CASSQAADTEQYF
-	TRBJ2-1	TRBV3-1	-	TGTGCCAGCAGCCCCCTGGCAGGGATCGGTGAGCAGTTCTTC	CASSPLAGIGEQFF
TRBD1	TRBJ2-2	TRBV13	many	TGTGCCAGCAGCTTGGTCCAGGGGGACACCGGGGAGCTGTTTTTT	CASSLVQGDTGELFF
-	TRBJ1-6	TRBV7-6	-	TGTGCCAGCAGCTTAGAACCCTATAATTCACCCCTCCACTTT	CASSLEPYNSPLHF
TRBD1	TRBJ2-7	TRBV2	-	TGTGCCAGCAGTGGGACAGGGCACGAGCAGTACTTC	CASSGTGHEQYF
-	TRBJ2-2	TRBV7-2	many	TGTGCCAGCACCCAGGAGTTGAACACCGGGGAGCTGTTTTTT	CASTQELNTGELFF
-	TRBJ1-5	TRBV5-1	many	TGCGCCAGCAGCTCGACGGGGGCAGGCAATCAGCCCCAGCATTTT	CASSSTGAGNQPQHF